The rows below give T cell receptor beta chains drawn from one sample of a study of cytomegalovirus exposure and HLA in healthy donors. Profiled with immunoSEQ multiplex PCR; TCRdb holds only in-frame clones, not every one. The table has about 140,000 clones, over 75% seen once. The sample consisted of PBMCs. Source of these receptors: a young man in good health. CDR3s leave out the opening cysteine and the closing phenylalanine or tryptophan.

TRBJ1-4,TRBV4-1,ASSQGGQGREKLF
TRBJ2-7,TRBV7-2,ASSYSSARYYEQY
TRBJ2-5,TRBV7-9,ASNSPGEVEETQY
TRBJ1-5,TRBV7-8,ASSLGQFYQPQH
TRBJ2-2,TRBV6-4,AGSSGTGDTGELF
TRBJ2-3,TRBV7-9,SSSLETSGSVY
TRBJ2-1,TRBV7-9,ASSETLVVAEQF
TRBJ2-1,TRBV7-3,ASSSWGGRADNEQF
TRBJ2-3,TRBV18,ASLASGRTDTQY
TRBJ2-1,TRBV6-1,ASTGQGNEQF
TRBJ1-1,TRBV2,ASMPTRTRGSEAF
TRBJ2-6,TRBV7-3,ASSLTAGPGANVLT
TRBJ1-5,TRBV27,ASSRTGNGNQPQH
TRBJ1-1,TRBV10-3,AIHGGESFTEAF
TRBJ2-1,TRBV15,ATSKEGQGYEQF
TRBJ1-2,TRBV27,ASSFRGLGGYT
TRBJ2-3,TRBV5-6,ASSPLGQGKDTQY
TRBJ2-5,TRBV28,ASSAHQETQY
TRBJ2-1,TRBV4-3,ASSQDLSAGGHNEQF
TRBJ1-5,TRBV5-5,ASSLGGSAGNQPQH
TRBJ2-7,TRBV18,ASSPRRGGPAEQY
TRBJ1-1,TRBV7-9,ASSPLGGGSEAF
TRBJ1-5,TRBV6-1,ASRAGDSNQPQH
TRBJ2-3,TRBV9,ASNAGQSSTDTQY
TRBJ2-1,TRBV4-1,ASSFRTSNEQF
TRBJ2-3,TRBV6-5,ASSYGWEGTDTQY
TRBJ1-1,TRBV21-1,ASKHRGRMRSPLPMNTEAF
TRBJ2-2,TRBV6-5,ASSFDRGRTGELF
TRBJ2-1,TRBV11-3,ASSAGTGYEQF
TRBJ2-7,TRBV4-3,ASSLAWAGAYEQY
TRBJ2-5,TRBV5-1,ASSSGQEEETQY
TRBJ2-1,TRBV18,ASSPPGTGAGNEQF
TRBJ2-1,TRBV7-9,ASSLAAGQGEQF
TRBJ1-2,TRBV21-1,ASSSRGGLGYGYT
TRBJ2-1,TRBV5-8,ASSPRTVSYNEQF
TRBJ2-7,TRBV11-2,ASSLVSAGLYEQY
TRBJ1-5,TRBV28,ASRAFRGNQPQH
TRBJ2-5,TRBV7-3,ASSSGQSYQETQY
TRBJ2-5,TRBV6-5,ASSYPGQGGETQY
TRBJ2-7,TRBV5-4,ASSSAAAGGSSYEQY